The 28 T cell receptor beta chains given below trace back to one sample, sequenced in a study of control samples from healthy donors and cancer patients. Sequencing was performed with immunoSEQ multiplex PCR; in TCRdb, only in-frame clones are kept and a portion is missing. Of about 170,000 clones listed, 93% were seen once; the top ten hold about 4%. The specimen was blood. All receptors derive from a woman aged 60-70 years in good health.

This CDR3 is CASSLAGTVSGNTIYF. The CDR3 bases are TGTGCCAGCAGCTTAGCCGGGACGGTCTCTGGAAACACCATATATTTT. The rearrangement links TRBV7-2 to TRBJ1-3; perhaps TRBD1 as D (5 bases). The V end was cut by 0 bases, the J end by 0 bases, with 9 bases between. Germline V gives CDR1 SGHTA, CDR2 FQGNSA. The CDR3 has 16 amino acids.

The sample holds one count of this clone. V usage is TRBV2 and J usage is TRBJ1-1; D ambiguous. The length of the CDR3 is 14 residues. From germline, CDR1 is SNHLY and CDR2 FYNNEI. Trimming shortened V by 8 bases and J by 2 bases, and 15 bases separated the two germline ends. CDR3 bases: TGTGCCAGCTTAAGAACGAGGGATAACACTGAAGCTTTCTTT. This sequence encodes CASLRTRDNTEAFF.

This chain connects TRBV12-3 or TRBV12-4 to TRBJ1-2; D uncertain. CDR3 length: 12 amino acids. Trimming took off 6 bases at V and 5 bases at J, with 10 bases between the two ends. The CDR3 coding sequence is TGTGCCAGCAGAGAGGGTATATATGGCTACACCTTC. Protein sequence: CASREGIYGYTF.

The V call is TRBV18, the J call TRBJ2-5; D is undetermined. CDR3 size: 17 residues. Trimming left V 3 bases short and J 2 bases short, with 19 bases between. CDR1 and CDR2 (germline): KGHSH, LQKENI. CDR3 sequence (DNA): TGTGCCAGCTCACCTAACCGGGCCACAACTTTACAAGAGACCCAGTACTTC. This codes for CASSPNRATTLQETQYF.

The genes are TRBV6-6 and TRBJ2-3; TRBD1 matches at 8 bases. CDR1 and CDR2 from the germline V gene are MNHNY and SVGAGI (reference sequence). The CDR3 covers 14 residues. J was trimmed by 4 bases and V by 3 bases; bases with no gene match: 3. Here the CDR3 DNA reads TGTGCCAGCAGTTATCACAGGGGGGCAGATACGCAGTATTTT. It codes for CASSYHRGADTQYF.

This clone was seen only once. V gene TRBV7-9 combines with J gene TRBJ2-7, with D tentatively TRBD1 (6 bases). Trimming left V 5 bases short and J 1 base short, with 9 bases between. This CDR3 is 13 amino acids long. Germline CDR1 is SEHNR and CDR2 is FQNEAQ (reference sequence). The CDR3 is CASSPGQSYEQYF. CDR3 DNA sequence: TGTGCCAGCAGCCCCGGACAGTCCTACGAGCAGTACTTC.

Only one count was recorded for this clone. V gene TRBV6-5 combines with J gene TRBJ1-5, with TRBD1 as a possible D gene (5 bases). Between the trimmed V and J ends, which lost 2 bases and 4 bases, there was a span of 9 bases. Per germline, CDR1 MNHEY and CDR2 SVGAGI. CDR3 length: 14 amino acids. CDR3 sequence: CASSYGGGNQPQHF. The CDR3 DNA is TGTGCCAGCAGTTACGGGGGGGGGAATCAGCCCCAGCATTTT.

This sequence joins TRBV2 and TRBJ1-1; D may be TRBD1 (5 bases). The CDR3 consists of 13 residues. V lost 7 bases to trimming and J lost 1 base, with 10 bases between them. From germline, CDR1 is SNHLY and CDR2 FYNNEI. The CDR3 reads CASTSQANTEAFF. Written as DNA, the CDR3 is TGTGCCAGCACCTCACAGGCGAACACTGAAGCTTTCTTT.

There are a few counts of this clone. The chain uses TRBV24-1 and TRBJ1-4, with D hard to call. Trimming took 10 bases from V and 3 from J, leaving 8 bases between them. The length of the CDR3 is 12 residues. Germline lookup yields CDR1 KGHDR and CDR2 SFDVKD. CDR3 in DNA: TGTGCCACGCCTGCCCCTAATGAAAAACTGTTTTTT. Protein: CATPAPNEKLFF.

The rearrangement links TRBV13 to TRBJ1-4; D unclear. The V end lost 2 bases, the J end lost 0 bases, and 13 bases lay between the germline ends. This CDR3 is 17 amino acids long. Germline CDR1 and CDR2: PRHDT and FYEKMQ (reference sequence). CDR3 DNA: TGTGCCAGCAGCTTAATGGCGACTGGGGCAACTAATGAAAAACTGTTTTTT. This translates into CASSLMATGATNEKLFF.

CDR3 loop: CASSSPTNRGTGELFF. CDR3 bases: TGTGCCAGCAGTTCCCCAACGAACAGGGGGACCGGGGAGCTGTTTTTT. The chain joins TRBV6-6 to TRBJ2-2, with TRBD1 identical over 8 bases. CDR1 MNHNY and CDR2 SVGAGI come from the germline V gene (reference sequence). Trimming removed 4 bases from V and 5 bases from J; junction bases left unmatched: 9. The CDR3 extends over 16 amino acids.

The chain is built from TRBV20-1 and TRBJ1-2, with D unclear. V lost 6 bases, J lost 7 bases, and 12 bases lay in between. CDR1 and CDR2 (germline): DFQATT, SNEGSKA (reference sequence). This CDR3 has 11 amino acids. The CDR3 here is CSAPKTGGYTF. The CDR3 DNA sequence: TGCAGTGCCCCTAAGACGGGTGGCTACACCTTC.

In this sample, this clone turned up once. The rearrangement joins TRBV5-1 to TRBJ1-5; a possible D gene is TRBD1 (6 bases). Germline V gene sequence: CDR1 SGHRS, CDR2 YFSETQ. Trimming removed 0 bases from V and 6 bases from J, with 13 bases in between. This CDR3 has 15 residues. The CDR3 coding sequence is TGCGCCAGCAGCTTGGAGGGGGATCGCAGTCAGCCCCAGCATTTT. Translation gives CASSLEGDRSQPQHF.

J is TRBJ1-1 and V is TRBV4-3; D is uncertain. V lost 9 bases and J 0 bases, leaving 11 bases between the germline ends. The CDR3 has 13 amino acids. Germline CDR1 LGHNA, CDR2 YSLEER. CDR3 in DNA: TGCGCCAGTGGGGTCGGAATGAACACTGAAGCTTTCTTT. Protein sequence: CASGVGMNTEAFF.

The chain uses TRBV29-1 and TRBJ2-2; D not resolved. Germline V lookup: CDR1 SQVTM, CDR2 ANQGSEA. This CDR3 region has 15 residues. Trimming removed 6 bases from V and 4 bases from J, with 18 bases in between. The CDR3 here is CSVRPTTDTTGELFF. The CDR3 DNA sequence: TGCAGCGTCCGTCCAACTACAGATACCACCGGGGAGCTGTTTTTT.

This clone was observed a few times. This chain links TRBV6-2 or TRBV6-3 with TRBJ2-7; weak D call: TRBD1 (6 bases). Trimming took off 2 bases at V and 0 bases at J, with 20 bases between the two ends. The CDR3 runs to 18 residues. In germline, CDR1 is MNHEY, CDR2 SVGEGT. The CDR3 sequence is CASSYEIVTGRSSYEQYF. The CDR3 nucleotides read TGTGCCAGCAGTTACGAGATTGTAACAGGGCGAAGCTCCTACGAGCAGTACTTC.

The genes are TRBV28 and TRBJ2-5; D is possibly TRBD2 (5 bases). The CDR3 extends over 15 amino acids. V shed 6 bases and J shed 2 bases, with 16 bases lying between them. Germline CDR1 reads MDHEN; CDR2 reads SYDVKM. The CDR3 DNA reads TGTGCCAGCAGGGATGGCGCCGGGAAACAAGAGACCCAGTACTTC. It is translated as CASRDGAGKQETQYF.

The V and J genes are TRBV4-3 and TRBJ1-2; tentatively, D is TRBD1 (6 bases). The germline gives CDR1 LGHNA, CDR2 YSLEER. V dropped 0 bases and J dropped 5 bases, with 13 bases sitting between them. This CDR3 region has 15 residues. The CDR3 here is CASSQDEGVGYGYTF. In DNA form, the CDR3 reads TGCGCCAGCAGCCAAGATGAGGGGGTTGGGTATGGCTACACCTTC.

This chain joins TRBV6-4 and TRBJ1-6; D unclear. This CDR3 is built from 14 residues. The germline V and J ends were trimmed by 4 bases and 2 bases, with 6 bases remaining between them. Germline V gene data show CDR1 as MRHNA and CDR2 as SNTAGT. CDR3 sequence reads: CASSAGTYNSPLHF. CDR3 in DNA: TGTGCCAGCAGTGCCGGGACCTATAATTCACCCCTCCACTTT.

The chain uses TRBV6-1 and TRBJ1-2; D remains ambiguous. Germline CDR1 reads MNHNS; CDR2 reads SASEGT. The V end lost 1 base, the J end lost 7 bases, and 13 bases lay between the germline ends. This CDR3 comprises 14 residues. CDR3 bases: TGTGCCAGCAGTGAAGGTATCGGGGTAGGTGGCTACACCTTC. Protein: CASSEGIGVGGYTF.

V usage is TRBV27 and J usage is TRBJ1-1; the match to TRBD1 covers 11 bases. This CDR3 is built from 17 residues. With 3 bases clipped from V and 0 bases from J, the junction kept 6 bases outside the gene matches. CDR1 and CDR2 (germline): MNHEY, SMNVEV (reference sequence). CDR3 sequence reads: CASSLGTGGGVNTEAFF. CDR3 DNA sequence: TGTGCCAGCAGTTTGGGGACAGGGGGAGGGGTGAACACTGAAGCTTTCTTT.

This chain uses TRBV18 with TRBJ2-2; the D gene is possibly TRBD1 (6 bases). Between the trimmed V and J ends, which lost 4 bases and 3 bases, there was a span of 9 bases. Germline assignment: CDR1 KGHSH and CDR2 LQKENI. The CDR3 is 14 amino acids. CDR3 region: CASSLYRDTGELFF. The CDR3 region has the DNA TGTGCCAGCTCACTATACAGGGACACCGGGGAGCTGTTTTTT.

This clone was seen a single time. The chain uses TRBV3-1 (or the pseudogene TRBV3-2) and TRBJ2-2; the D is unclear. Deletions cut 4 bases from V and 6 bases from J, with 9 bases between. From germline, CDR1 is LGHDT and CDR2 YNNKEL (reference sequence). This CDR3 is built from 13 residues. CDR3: CASSLAGAGELFF. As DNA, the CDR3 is TGTGCCAGCAGCCTCGCTGGGGCCGGGGAGCTGTTTTTT.

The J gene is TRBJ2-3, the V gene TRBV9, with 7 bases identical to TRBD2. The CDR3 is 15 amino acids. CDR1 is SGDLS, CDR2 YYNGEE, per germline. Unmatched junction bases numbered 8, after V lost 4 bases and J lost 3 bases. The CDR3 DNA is TGTGCCAGCAGCCTCAGCGGGGTCGGGACAGATACGCAGTATTTT. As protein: CASSLSGVGTDTQYF.

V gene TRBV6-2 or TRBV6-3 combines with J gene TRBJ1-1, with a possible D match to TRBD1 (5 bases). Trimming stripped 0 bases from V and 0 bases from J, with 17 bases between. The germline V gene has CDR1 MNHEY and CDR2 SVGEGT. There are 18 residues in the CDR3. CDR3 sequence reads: CASSYSIGGVYMNTEAFF. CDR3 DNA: TGTGCCAGCAGTTACTCTATCGGGGGGGTTTACATGAACACTGAAGCTTTCTTT.

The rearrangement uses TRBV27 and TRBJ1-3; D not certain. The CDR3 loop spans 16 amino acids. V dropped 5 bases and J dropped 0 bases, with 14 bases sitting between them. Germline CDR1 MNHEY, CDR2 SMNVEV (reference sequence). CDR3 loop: CASSPAGINSGNTIYF. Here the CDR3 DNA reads TGTGCCAGCAGTCCCGCCGGTATAAACTCTGGAAACACCATATATTTT.

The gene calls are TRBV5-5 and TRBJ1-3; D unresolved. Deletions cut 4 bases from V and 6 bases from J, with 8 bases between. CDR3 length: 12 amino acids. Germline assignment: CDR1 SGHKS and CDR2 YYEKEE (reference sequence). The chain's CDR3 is CASSRDQNTIYF. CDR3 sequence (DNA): TGTGCCAGCAGCAGAGACCAAAACACCATATATTTT.

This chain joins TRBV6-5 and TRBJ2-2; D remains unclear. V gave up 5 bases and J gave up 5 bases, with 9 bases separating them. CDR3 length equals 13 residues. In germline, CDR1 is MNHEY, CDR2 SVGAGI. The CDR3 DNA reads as TGTGCCAGCAGTCTACAGTTAACCGGGGAGCTGTTTTTT. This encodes CASSLQLTGELFF.